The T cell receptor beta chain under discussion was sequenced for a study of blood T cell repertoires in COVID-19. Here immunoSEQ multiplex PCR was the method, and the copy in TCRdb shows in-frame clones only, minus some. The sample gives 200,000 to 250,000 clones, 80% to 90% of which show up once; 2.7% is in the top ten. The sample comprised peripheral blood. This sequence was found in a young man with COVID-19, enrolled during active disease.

CDR3 coding DNA: TGTGCCAGCAGCTCAAATCGGACTAGCGGGCGTTACAATGAGCAGTTCTTC. It codes for CASSSNRTSGRYNEQFF. This chain joins TRBV7-9 and TRBJ2-1; 11 positions agree with TRBD2. The V gene end was trimmed by 4 bases and the J gene end by 4 bases; junction bases not matched to a gene: 9. Per germline, CDR1 SEHNR and CDR2 FQNEAQ (reference sequence). The CDR3 runs 17 residues.